Below are 32 T cell receptor beta chains sequenced from a single sample in a study of blood T cell repertoires in COVID-19. Method: immunoSEQ multiplex PCR; TCRdb's copy keeps in-frame clones and lacks some. Here the sample spans 130,000 or so clones, around 89% being singletons. Sequenced: peripheral blood. The receptor source for this set is a human donor with COVID-19, enrolled during active disease. The donor label of this sample is uncertain.

CDR3 nucleotide sequence: TGTGCCACCTATCCCGAGTCAACTAATGAAAAACTGTTTTTT. It translates to CATYPESTNEKLFF. This chain joins TRBV2 and TRBJ1-4; D is ambiguous. Germline V gene sequence: CDR1 SNHLY, CDR2 FYNNEI. With 10 bases removed from V and 0 bases from J, the gap between germline ends came to 12 bases. The CDR3 is 14 residues long.

The chain uses TRBV18 and TRBJ2-1, with TRBD1 matching 10 bases. Germline V gene sequence: CDR1 KGHSH, CDR2 LQKENI. CDR3 length equals 15 residues. Losses at the gene ends were 5 bases for V and 3 bases for J; bases not matched to a gene: 4. Written as DNA, the CDR3 is TGTGCCAGCTCAGCGGGGACAGGGGTCTACAATGAGCAGTTCTTC. Amino acids: CASSAGTGVYNEQFF.

The chain links TRBV12-3 or TRBV12-4 to TRBJ2-3; D unclear. Trimming took 6 bases from V and 3 from J, leaving 4 bases between them. The CDR3 is made up of 11 amino acids. The CDR3 nucleotides read TGTGCCAGCAGCCCAACAGATACGCAGTATTTT. Translated: CASSPTDTQYF.

CDR3 region: CASSFRYSGNTIYF. CDR3 sequence (DNA): TGTGCCAGCAGCTTCCGGTACTCTGGAAACACCATATATTTT. V is TRBV11-2 and J is TRBJ1-3; D unresolved. Germline lookup yields CDR1 SGHAT and CDR2 FQNNGV. Trimming stripped 3 bases from V and 0 bases from J, with 6 bases between. The CDR3 loop spans 14 amino acids.

The gene calls are TRBV6-5 and TRBJ1-2, with D tentatively TRBD1 (5 bases). Trimming stripped 2 bases from V and 8 bases from J, with 18 bases between. The CDR3 contains 15 residues. The V gene's germline CDR1 is MNHEY and CDR2 SVGAGI. As DNA, the CDR3 is TGTGCCAGCAGTTACACTGACGGGGGTCTGGGAGGCTACACCTTC. It is translated as CASSYTDGGLGGYTF.

This clone was found once. The chain links TRBV29-1 to TRBJ2-5, with a possible D match to TRBD2 (5 bases). V shed 6 bases and J shed 4 bases, with 21 bases lying between them. This CDR3 has 15 amino acids. Germline V CDR1 and CDR2: SQVTM, ANQGSEA. The CDR3 is CSVAPPFVGGETQYF. In DNA form, the CDR3 reads TGCAGCGTCGCGCCTCCATTCGTTGGAGGAGAGACCCAGTACTTC. Together with reference TRBV29-1 and TRBJ2-5, the CDR3 gives the full variable domain: SAVISQKPSRDICQRGTSLTIQCQVDSQVTMMFWYRQQPGQSLTLIATANQGSEATYESGFVIDKFPISRPNLTFSTLTVSNMSPEDSSIYLCSVAPPFVGGETQYFGPGTRLLVL.

The V and J genes are TRBV5-4 and TRBJ1-6; no reliable D call. V was pared by 0 bases and J by 7 bases, with 8 bases between. Germline V gene lookup returns CDR1 SGHNT and CDR2 YYREEE (reference sequence). The CDR3 contains 14 residues. In DNA, the CDR3 is TGTGCCAGCAGCTTGGAAATCGTCAATTCACCCCTCCACTTT. Encoded protein: CASSLEIVNSPLHF.

The chain recombines TRBV25-1 with TRBJ1-1; D is unresolved. Germline assignment: CDR1 MGHDK and CDR2 SYGVNS. With 1 base removed from V and 0 bases from J, the gap between germline ends came to 9 bases. The CDR3 has 15 amino acids. CDR3 sequence reads: CASSESVVMNTEAFF. CDR3 DNA: TGTGCCAGCAGTGAATCGGTGGTCATGAACACTGAAGCTTTCTTT.

This clone was seen only once. The V gene is TRBV6-4, the J gene TRBJ1-1; 9 bases align to TRBD1. The J segment lost 6 bases and the V segment lost 3 bases, leaving 8 bases of the junction unmatched. The V gene's germline CDR1 is MRHNA and CDR2 SNTAGT. CDR3 length: 15 amino acids. CDR3 protein: CASSETGGVGAEAFF. In DNA, the CDR3 is TGTGCCAGCAGTGAGACAGGGGGGGTCGGCGCTGAAGCTTTCTTT.

This sequence joins TRBV10-3 and TRBJ2-1; TRBD1 matches at 12 bases. Germline CDR1 reads ENHRY; CDR2 reads SYGVKD. The CDR3 is 15 residues long. V dropped 6 bases and J dropped 7; count of bases not matched to a gene: 7. DNA for the CDR3: TGTGCCATCAGAGTCCCGGGACAGGGGGCAAATGAGCAGTTCTTC. This translates into CAIRVPGQGANEQFF.

The chain links TRBV29-1 to TRBJ1-2, with D maybe TRBD1 (5 bases). Deletions cut 3 bases from V and 3 bases from J, with 11 bases between. Germline CDR1 reads SQVTM; CDR2 reads ANQGSEA. The length of the CDR3 is 13 residues. In DNA, the CDR3 is TGCAGCGTTGATTCCCAGGGCGACTATGGCTACACCTTC. Encoded protein: CSVDSQGDYGYTF.

This chain uses TRBV7-2 with TRBJ2-2; D is perhaps TRBD1 (5 bases). The V and J ends lost 3 bases and 1 base respectively, with 12 bases between them. There are 16 residues in the CDR3. Germline CDR1 is SGHTA and CDR2 is FQGNSA. CDR3 sequence (DNA): TGTGCCAGCAGCTTCTCAGACAGCTTGAACACCGGGGAGCTGTTTTTT. Amino acid sequence: CASSFSDSLNTGELFF.

The chain is built from TRBV19 and TRBJ2-3; TRBD1 agrees at 7 bases. The CDR3 covers 17 residues. V was clipped by 5 bases and J by 5 bases; unmatched bases: 16. The germline V gene has CDR1 LNHDA and CDR2 SQIVND (reference sequence). The CDR3 region has the DNA TGTGCCAGTAGTCACCTCACGACAGGGAGTGCCCTAGATACGCAGTATTTT. Translation gives CASSHLTTGSALDTQYF.

This chain links TRBV5-5 with TRBJ1-4; TRBD1 is a possible D gene (6 bases). CDR3 length equals 14 residues. From germline, CDR1 is SGHKS and CDR2 YYEKEE (reference sequence). The germline V and J ends were trimmed by 0 bases and 7 bases, with 10 bases remaining between them. This CDR3 is CASSLAGDVEKLFF. CDR3 sequence (DNA): TGTGCCAGCAGCTTGGCAGGGGACGTTGAAAAACTGTTTTTT.

V gene TRBV6-2 or TRBV6-3 combines with J gene TRBJ1-5, with no clear D. CDR1 is MNHEY and CDR2 is SVGEGT in the germline V gene. Trimming left V 2 bases short and J 1 base short, with 6 bases between. CDR3 length equals 14 residues. The CDR3 here is CASSYAQSNQPQHF. The CDR3 DNA reads TGTGCCAGCAGTTACGCCCAGAGCAATCAGCCCCAGCATTTT.

The gene calls are TRBV3-1 (or the pseudogene TRBV3-2) and TRBJ2-3; 10 nucleotides match TRBD1. This CDR3 spans 16 amino acids. V dropped 1 base and J dropped 1; count of bases not matched to a gene: 2. Germline CDR1 reads LGHDT; CDR2 reads YNNKEL (reference sequence). The CDR3: CASSQVTGGGTDTQYF. The CDR3 DNA reads as TGTGCCAGCAGCCAAGTGACAGGGGGCGGCACAGATACGCAGTATTTT.

The chain carries TRBV19 and TRBJ2-1; TRBD2 matches 12 bases. Trimming cost V 5 bases and J 9 bases; bases outside gene matches: 11. This CDR3 contains 16 residues. From germline, CDR1 is LNHDA and CDR2 SQIVND (reference sequence). In DNA, the CDR3 is TGTGCCAGTAGTTCCCAGGCTAGCGGGGGGGCGGTTGAGCAGTTCTTC. It encodes CASSSQASGGAVEQFF.

J is TRBJ1-2 and V is TRBV28; tentative D call: TRBD1 (5 bases). Germline V gene sequence: CDR1 MDHEN, CDR2 SYDVKM. The CDR3 runs 14 residues. V gave up 7 bases and J gave up 7 bases, with 19 bases separating them. The CDR3 sequence: CASIPTGRTGGYTF. CDR3 DNA: TGTGCCAGCATCCCGACGGGTAGAACAGGTGGCTACACCTTC.

The rearrangement uses TRBV18 and TRBJ1-6; D possibly corresponds to TRBD1 (5 bases). Trimming cost V 2 bases and J 9 bases, with 8 bases left between them. The germline V gene encodes CDR1 KGHSH and CDR2 LQKENI. The CDR3 length is 13 residues. CDR3 in amino acids: CASSPGAASPLHF. The CDR3 DNA follows: TGTGCCAGCTCACCAGGGGCGGCTTCACCCCTCCACTTT.

The chain recombines TRBV6-5 with TRBJ2-6; perhaps TRBD1 as D (5 bases). V was pared by 11 bases and J by 2 bases, with 10 bases between. The CDR3 is 13 residues long. Per the germline V gene, CDR1 is MNHEY and CDR2 is SVGAGI. CDR3 nucleotides: TGTGCCGGAGCCAGGGCTGGGGCCAACGTCCTGACTTTC. Amino acid sequence: CAGARAGANVLTF.

V usage is TRBV7-9 and J usage is TRBJ2-3, with 10 nucleotides matching TRBD2. CDR1 is SEHNR and CDR2 is FQNEAQ in the germline V gene (reference sequence). V shed 1 base and J 14 bases; nucleotides not matched to a gene: 9. This CDR3 contains 14 residues. For the CDR3, the DNA is TGTGCCAGCAGCTTAGTTAGCGGGGGGCCCAGTTTGTATTTT. Protein: CASSLVSGGPSLYF.

The chain uses TRBV5-1 and TRBJ2-7; possibly TRBD1 for D (5 bases). The CDR3 consists of 15 residues. The germline V gene has CDR1 SGHRS and CDR2 YFSETQ. V lost 0 bases and J 6 bases, leaving 16 bases between the germline ends. The CDR3 nucleotides read TGCGCCAGCAGCTTGGATCTCAACAGCCAGGGCGAGCAGTACTTC. Translated: CASSLDLNSQGEQYF.

The CDR3 DNA reads as TGTGCCAGCAGCTTCGGGGAGGGGCGCACGGCTGGCTACACCTTC. Its protein is CASSFGEGRTAGYTF. The chain is built from TRBV11-1 and TRBJ1-2; TRBD1 is a possible D gene (5 bases). This CDR3 comprises 15 residues. V was clipped by 3 bases and J by 7 bases, with 18 bases between them. Germline V lookup: CDR1 SGHAT, CDR2 FQDESV (reference sequence).

The chain joins TRBV3-1 (or the pseudogene TRBV3-2) to TRBJ1-2; a possible D gene is TRBD1 (6 bases). CDR1 and CDR2 from the germline V gene are LGHDT and YNNKEL (reference sequence). Trimming took off 6 bases at V and 4 bases at J, with 12 bases between the two ends. There are 13 residues in the CDR3. CDR3 sequence reads: CASSIGQLYGYTF. The CDR3 DNA follows: TGTGCCAGCAGTATCGGACAGCTCTATGGCTACACCTTC.

The chain combines TRBV7-6 with TRBJ1-5; TRBD1 agrees at 8 bases. The CDR3 runs 15 residues. V gave up 5 bases and J gave up 7 bases; unmatched junction bases: 10. The germline V gene has CDR1 SGHVS and CDR2 FNYEAQ. In DNA form, the CDR3 reads TGTGCCAGCAGCCCCAACGACAGGGGAGGCCAGCCCCAGCATTTT. Protein product: CASSPNDRGGQPQHF.

This chain links TRBV19 with TRBJ2-2, with 9 bases lining up with TRBD1. This CDR3 spans 17 amino acids. The V segment lost 3 bases and the J segment 3 bases; nucleotides outside the gene matches: 8. Germline CDR1 and CDR2: LNHDA and SQIVND (reference sequence). This chain's CDR3 is CASSIGGQGFDTGELFF. The CDR3 coding sequence is TGTGCCAGTAGTATCGGGGGACAGGGTTTCGACACCGGGGAGCTGTTTTTT.

The chain recombines TRBV7-9 with TRBJ1-2; D possibly corresponds to TRBD1 (5 bases). The CDR3 contains 13 residues. The germline gives CDR1 SEHNR, CDR2 FQNEAQ (reference sequence). V was trimmed by 6 bases and J by 3 bases, leaving 11 bases between them. CDR3 protein: CASRGGVDYGYTF. The CDR3 region has the DNA TGTGCCAGCAGGGGGGGGGTTGACTATGGCTACACCTTC.

This clone has just one count. V is TRBV5-1 and J is TRBJ1-4, with 9 bases lining up with TRBD1. The CDR3 runs to 15 residues. From germline, CDR1 is SGHRS and CDR2 YFSETQ. Trimming at V came to 4 bases and at J to 3 bases, leaving 4 bases not matched to a gene. As DNA, the CDR3 is TGCGCCAGCAGCCTTCGGACAGGGGCTAATGAAAAACTGTTTTTT. Translation gives CASSLRTGANEKLFF.

This chain's CDR3 is CASSLGSGGTDTQYF. CDR3 bases: TGTGCCAGCAGCTTAGGGAGCGGGGGCACAGATACGCAGTATTTT. The chain uses TRBV7-9 and TRBJ2-3; TRBD2 matches at 7 bases. J was trimmed by 1 base and V by 1 base; bases with no gene match: 2. The CDR3 length is 15 residues. The germline V gene encodes CDR1 SEHNR and CDR2 FQNEAQ (reference sequence).

V and J are TRBV2 and TRBJ1-4, with 7 bases matching TRBD1. V lost 5 bases and J lost 8; bases outside the gene matches: 8. In germline, CDR1 is SNHLY, CDR2 FYNNEI. The CDR3 is 14 residues long. CDR3: CASSPDRVGEKLFF. CDR3 in DNA: TGTGCCAGCAGTCCCGACAGGGTGGGAGAAAAACTGTTTTTT.

The rearrangement uses TRBV5-1 and TRBJ1-2, with TRBD1 as a possible D gene (6 bases). Trimming took off 5 bases at V and 4 bases at J, with 18 bases between the two ends. The CDR3 has 15 residues. Looked up from germline, CDR1 is SGHRS and CDR2 is YFSETQ. This chain's CDR3 is CASRAAQGLSYGYTF. CDR3 nucleotides: TGCGCCAGCAGAGCGGCCCAGGGGTTAAGCTATGGCTACACCTTC.

The V gene is TRBV5-6, the J gene TRBJ1-1; D is unclear. V dropped 4 bases and J dropped 4 bases, with 11 bases sitting between them. The CDR3 extends over 13 amino acids. Germline CDR1 and CDR2: SGHDT and YYEEEE. CDR3 sequence: CASSPGVGTEAFF. The DNA of the CDR3 is TGTGCCAGCAGCCCGGGAGTCGGCACTGAAGCTTTCTTT. Based on the CDR3 plus reference TRBV5-6 and TRBJ1-1, the full variable domain is DAGVTQSPTHLIKTRGQQVTLRCSPKSGHDTVSWYQQALGQGPQFIFQYYEEEERQRGNFPDRFSGHQFPNYSSELNVNALLLGDSALYLCASSPGVGTEAFFGQGTRLTVV.